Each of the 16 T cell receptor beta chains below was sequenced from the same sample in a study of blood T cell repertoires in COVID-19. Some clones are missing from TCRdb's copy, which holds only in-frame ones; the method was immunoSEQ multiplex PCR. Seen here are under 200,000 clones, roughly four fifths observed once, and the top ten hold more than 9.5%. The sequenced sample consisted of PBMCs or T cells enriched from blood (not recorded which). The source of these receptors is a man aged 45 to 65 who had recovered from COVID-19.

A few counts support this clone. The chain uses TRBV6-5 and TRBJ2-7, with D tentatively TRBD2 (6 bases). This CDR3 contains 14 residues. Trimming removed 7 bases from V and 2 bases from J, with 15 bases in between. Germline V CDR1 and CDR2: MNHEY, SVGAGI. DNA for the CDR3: TGTGCCAGCAAGCTTGCGGGGAATGCCTACGAGCAGTACTTC. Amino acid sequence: CASKLAGNAYEQYF.

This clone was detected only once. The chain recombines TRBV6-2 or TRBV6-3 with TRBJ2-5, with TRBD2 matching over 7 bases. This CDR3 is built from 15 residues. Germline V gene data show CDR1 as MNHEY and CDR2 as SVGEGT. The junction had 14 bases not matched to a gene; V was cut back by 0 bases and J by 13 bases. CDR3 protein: CASSYSPSGHPPRYF. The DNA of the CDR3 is TGTGCCAGCAGTTACTCGCCTAGCGGACACCCACCTCGGTACTTC.

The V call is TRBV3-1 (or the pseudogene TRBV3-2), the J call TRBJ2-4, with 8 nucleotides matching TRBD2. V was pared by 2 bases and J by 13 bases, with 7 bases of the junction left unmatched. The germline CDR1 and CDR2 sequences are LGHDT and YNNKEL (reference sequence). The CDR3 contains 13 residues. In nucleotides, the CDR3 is TGTGCCAGCAGCCAATCTCGGGAGGGGCTCCAGTACTTC. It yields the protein CASSQSREGLQYF.

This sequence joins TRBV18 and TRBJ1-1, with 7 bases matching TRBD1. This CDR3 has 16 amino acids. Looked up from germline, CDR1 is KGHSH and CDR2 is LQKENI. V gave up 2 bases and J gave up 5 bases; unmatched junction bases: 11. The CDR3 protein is CASSPNPTGVGTEAFF. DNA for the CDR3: TGTGCCAGCTCACCAAACCCCACAGGGGTCGGGACTGAAGCTTTCTTT. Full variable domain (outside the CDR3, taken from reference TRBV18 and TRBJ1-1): NAGVMQNPRHLVRRRGQEARLRCSPMKGHSHVYWYRQLPEEGLKFMVYLQKENIIDESGMPKERFSAEFPKEGPSILRIQQVVRGDSAAYFCASSPNPTGVGTEAFFGQGTRLTVV.

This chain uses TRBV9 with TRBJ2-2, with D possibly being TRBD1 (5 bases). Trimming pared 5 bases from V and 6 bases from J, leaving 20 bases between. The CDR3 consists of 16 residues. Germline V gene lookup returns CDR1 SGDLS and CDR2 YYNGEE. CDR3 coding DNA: TGTGCCAGCAGTAGAATGGACAATCTCGTATCCGGGGAGCTGTTTTTT. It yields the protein CASSRMDNLVSGELFF.

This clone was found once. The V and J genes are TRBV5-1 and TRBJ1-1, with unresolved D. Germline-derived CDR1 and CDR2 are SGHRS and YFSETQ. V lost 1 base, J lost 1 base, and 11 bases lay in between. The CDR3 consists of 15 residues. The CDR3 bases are TGCGCCAGCAGCTTGCTGGTCTCCGGGAACACTGAAGCTTTCTTT. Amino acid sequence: CASSLLVSGNTEAFF.

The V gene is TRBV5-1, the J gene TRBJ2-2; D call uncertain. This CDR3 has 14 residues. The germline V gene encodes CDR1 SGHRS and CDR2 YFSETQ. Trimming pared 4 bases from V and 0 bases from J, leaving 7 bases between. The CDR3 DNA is TGCGCCAGCAGCCCCTTTCCGAACACCGGGGAGCTGTTTTTT. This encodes CASSPFPNTGELFF.

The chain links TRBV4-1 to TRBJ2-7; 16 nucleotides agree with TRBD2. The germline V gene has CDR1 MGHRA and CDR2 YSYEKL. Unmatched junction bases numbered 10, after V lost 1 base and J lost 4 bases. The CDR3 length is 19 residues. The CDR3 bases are TGCGCCAGCAGCCAAGTCCCGGGACTAGCGGGAGGGCCGGGGTACGAGCAGTACTTC. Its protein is CASSQVPGLAGGPGYEQYF.

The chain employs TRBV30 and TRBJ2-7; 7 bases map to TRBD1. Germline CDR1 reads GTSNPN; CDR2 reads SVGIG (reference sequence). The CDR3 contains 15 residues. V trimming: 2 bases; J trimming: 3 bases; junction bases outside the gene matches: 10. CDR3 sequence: CAWSPGTAKIYEQYF. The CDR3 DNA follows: TGTGCCTGGAGTCCTGGGACAGCGAAAATCTACGAGCAGTACTTC.

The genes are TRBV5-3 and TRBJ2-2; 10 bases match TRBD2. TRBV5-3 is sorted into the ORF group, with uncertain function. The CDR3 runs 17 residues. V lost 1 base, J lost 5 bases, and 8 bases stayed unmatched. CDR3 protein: CARSLPVLAGATGELFF. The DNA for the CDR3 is TGTGCCAGAAGCTTGCCAGTCCTAGCGGGAGCTACCGGGGAGCTGTTTTTT.

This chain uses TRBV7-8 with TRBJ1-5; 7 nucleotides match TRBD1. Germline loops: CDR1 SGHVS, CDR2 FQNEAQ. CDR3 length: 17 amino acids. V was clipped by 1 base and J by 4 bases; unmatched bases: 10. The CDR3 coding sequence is TGTGCCAGCAGCTTAGGACAGGGTCTTCTGGTAAATCAGCCCCAGCATTTT. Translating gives CASSLGQGLLVNQPQHF.

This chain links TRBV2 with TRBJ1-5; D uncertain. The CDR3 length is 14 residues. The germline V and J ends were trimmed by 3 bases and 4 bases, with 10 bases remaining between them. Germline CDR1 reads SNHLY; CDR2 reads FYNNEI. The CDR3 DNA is TGTGCCAGCAGTGAGGTTTTACTTAATCAGCCCCAGCATTTT. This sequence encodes CASSEVLLNQPQHF.

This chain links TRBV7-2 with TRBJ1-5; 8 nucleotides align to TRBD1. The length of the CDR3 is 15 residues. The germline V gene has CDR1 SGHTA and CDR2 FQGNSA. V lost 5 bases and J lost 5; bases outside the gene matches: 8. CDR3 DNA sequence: TGTGCCAGCAGCACGTGGACAGGGAACTATCAGCCCCAGCATTTT. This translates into CASSTWTGNYQPQHF.

The CDR3 reads CASSASSGGSNEQFF. The CDR3 coding sequence is TGTGCCAGCAGCGCTTCTAGCGGGGGGAGTAATGAGCAGTTCTTC. The chain carries TRBV9 and TRBJ2-1; 11 positions match TRBD2. V was pared by 3 bases and J by 7 bases, with 6 bases of the junction left unmatched. Germline CDR1 SGDLS, CDR2 YYNGEE. CDR3 length: 15 residues.

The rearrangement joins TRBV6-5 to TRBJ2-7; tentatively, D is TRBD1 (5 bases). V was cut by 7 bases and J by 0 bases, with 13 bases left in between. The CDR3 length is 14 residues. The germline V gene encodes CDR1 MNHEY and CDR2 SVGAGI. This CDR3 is CASKGQGSSYEQYF. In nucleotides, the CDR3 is TGTGCCAGCAAGGGTCAGGGCAGCTCCTACGAGCAGTACTTC.

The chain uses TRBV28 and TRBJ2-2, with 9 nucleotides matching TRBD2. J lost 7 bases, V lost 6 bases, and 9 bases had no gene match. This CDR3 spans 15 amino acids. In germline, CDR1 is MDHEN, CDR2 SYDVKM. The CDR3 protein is CASSQDSGGLGELFF. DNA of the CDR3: TGTGCCAGCAGCCAAGATAGCGGGGGTCTCGGGGAGCTGTTTTTT.